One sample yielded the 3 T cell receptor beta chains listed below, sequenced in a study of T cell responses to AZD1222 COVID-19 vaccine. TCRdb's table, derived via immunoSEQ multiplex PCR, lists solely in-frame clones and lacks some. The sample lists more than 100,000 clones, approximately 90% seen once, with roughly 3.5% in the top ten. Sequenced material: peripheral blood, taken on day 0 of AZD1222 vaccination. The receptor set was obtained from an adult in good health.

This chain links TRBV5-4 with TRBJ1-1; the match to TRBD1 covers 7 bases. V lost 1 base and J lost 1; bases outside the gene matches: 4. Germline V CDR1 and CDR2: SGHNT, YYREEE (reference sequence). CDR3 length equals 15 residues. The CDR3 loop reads CASSLPKGANTEAFF. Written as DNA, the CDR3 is TGTGCCAGCAGCTTGCCAAAGGGGGCGAACACTGAAGCTTTCTTT.

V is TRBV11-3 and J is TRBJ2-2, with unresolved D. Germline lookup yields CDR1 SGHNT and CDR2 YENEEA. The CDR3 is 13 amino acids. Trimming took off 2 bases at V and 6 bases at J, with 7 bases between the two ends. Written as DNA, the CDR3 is TGTGCCAGCAGCTTACATGGGTCCGGGGAGCTGTTTTTT. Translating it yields CASSLHGSGELFF.

CDR3 amino acids: CASSLVSGSGNTIYF. DNA for the CDR3: TGTGCCAGCAGCTTGGTATCGGGCTCTGGAAACACCATATATTTT. V and J are TRBV5-5 and TRBJ1-3; D not resolved. Looked up from germline, CDR1 is SGHKS and CDR2 is YYEKEE (reference sequence). Trimming took off 0 bases at V and 0 bases at J, with 7 bases between the two ends. The CDR3 is 15 residues long.